This paragraph reports one T cell receptor beta chain. Its specificity is not known. The length of the CDR3 is 14 residues. Germline V gives CDR1 SGHRS, CDR2 YFSETQ. Trimming removed 4 bases from V and 5 bases from J, with 15 bases in between. This specimen belongs to a study of cytomegalovirus exposure and HLA in healthy donors. Study-wide context: According to later analysis, the same platform produced the 130 or so validation and under 750 first-cohort repertoires.

Overall study findings and caveats: The classifier reportedly diagnosed cytomegalovirus status with high specificity and sensitivity.

Assay: immunoSEQ multiplex PCR; the TCRdb copy retains only in-frame clones and omits some. Among about 150,000 clones listed, approximately 94% were seen once. The specimen was PBMCs. The receptor comes from a young man in good health and CMV-seropositive. This chain connects TRBV5-1 to TRBJ1-1, with D possibly being TRBD1 (6 bases). The CDR3 region has the DNA TGCGCCAGCAGCGACCAAGTGGGGGCTACTGAAGCTTTCTTT. Protein product: CASSDQVGATEAFF.